The T cell receptor (beta chain) described here comes from a study of CD8 T cells in Susac syndrome. Study outcomes and limitations: The study recognized that its TCR sequencing and HLA analysis covered a relatively small number of individuals.

The controls were healthy donors who were matched for age and sex. TEMRA cells were FACS-enriched and CD8+ and CD4+ T cells negatively isolated. Random hexamers were used to reverse transcribe an amount of 0.5 to 1 ug RNA. By means of immunoSEQ multiplex PCR, TCR beta CDR3 spanning 54 Vbeta and 13 Jbeta underwent amplification. TCRdb re-analysed the immunoSEQ multiplex PCR reads in MiXCR, keeping a single row per CDR3 protein. The table has 80,000 to 90,000 distinct CDR3 sequences, about 93% seen once. This clonotype was detected only once. Antigen unknown. The CDR3 contains 13 residues. Germline V lookup: CDR1 LNHDA, CDR2 SQIVND (reference sequence). The V end was cut by 7 bases, the J end by 0 bases, with 10 bases between.

The chain employs TRBV19 and TRBJ2-7, with a possible D match to TRBD2 (7 bases). The clonotype comes from a human donor in good health. Sequenced: CD8+ T cells from PBMCs. CDR3 protein: CASKGGDSYEQYF. The CDR3 DNA reads as TGTGCCAGTAAAGGGGGGGACTCCTACGAGCAGTACTTC.